The clone carrying this T cell receptor (beta chain) was seen a single time. This specimen belongs to a study of blood T cell repertoires in COVID-19. At the level of the study: Acute-phase and convalescent COVID-19 samples originated in the United States, Italy and Spain. Sources were T cells, B-cell-depleted T cells, or PBMCs; the material itself was cDNA or gDNA.

Authors' processing steps: The authors estimated nucleated cell counts from reference gene primer amplification. Libraries were prepared by immunoSEQ multiplex PCR; TCRdb keeps only in-frame clonotypes and omits some of them. The V and J calls and clone size were taken over from that table, and D and trimming were inferred from the DNA. Of fewer than 120,000 clones listed, roughly 79% are singletons. Germline CDR1 SGHTA, CDR2 FQGNSA. This CDR3 contains 16 residues. Trimming at V came to 0 bases and at J to 3 bases, leaving 5 bases not matched to a gene. The sequenced sample consisted of peripheral blood. The source of this sequence is a woman over 75 with active or convalescent COVID-19. This chain uses TRBV7-2 with TRBJ2-1, with TRBD2 identical over 7 bases. CDR3 sequence reads: CASSLASGAYYNEQFF. The CDR3 DNA is TGTGCCAGCAGCTTAGCAAGCGGGGCCTACTACAATGAGCAGTTCTTC.